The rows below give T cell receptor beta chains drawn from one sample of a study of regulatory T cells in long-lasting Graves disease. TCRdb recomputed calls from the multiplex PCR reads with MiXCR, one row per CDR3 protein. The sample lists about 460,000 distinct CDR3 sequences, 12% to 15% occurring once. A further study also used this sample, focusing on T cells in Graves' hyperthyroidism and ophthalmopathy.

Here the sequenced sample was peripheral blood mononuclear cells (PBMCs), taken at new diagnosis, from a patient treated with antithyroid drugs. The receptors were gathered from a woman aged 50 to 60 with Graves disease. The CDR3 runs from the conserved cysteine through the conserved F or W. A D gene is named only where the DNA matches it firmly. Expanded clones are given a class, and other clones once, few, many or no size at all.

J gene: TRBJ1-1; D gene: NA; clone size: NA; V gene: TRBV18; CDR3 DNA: TGTACCAGCTCACCAGGAGCGACAGCGAACACTGAAGCTTTCTTT; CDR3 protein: CTSSPGATANTEAFF
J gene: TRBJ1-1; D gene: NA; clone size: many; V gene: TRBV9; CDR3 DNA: TGTGCCAGCAGCGTTGAGGTCAGTGAGACTGAAGCTTTCTTT; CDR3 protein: CASSVEVSETEAFF
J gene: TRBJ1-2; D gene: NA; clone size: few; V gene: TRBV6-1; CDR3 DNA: TGTGCCAGCAGTGAACAGTGGGGAGGCTATGGCTACACCTTC; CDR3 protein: CASSEQWGGYGYTF
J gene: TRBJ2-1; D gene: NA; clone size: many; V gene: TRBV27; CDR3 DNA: TGTGCCAGCAGTTTATTCGGGAATAACTACAATGAGCAGTTCTTC; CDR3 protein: CASSLFGNNYNEQFF
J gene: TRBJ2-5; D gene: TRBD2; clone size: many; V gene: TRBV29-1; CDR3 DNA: TGCAGCGTAGAGCGCGGGGGGGTCGGGGAGACCCAGTACTTC; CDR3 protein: CSVERGGVGETQYF
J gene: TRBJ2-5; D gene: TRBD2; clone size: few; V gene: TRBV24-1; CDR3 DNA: TGTGCCACCAGTCTAGCGGGTTCTCAAGAGACCCAGTACTTC; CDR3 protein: CATSLAGSQETQYF
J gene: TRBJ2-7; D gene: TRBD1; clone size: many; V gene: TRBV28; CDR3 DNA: TGTGCCAGCAGTTCCGCGACAGGGCTTACCTCCTACGAGCAGTACTTC; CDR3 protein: CASSSATGLTSYEQYF
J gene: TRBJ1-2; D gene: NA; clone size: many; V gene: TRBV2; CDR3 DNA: TGTGCCAGCAGGCCGAGGACCGTCCTTAGGGGCTACACCTTC; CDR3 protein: CASRPRTVLRGYTF
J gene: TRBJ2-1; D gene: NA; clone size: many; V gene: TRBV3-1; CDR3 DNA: TGTGCCAGCAGCCAAGCAGAATCCTACAATGAGCAGTTCTTC; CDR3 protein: CASSQAESYNEQFF
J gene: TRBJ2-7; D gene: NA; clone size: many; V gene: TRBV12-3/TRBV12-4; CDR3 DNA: TGTGCCAGCAGTTTAGGGTCCCACCTATCCTACGAGCAGTACTTC; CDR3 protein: CASSLGSHLSYEQYF
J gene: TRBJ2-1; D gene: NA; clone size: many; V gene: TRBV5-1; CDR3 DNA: TGCGCCAGCAGCTTGGAGCCCCTCGGGAATGAGCAGTTCTTC; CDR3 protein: CASSLEPLGNEQFF
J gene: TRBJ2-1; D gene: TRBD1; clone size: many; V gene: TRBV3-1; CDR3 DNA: TGTGCCAGCAGCCAAGAAACAGGGGCCTACAATGAGCAGTTCTTC; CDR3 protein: CASSQETGAYNEQFF
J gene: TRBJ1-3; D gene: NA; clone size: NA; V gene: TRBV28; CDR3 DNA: TGTGCCAGCAAGGGGGGCACTGGAAACACCATATATTTT; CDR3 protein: CASKGGTGNTIYF
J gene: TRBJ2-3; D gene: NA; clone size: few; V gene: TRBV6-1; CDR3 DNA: TGTGCCAGCAGGAGGACCAGTAGTAGCACAGATACGCAGTATTTT; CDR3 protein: CASRRTSSSTDTQYF
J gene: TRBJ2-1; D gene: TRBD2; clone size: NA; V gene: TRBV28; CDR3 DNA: TGTGCCAGCAGTGGGACTAGCGGGAGTAATTCCTACAATGAGCAGTTCTTC; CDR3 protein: CASSGTSGSNSYNEQFF
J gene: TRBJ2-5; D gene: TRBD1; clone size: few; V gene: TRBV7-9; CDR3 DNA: TGTGCCAGCAGCCCTAGGAGCGACAGGGGAAGGCTGATGGACCAAGAGACCCAGTACTTC; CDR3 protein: CASSPRSDRGRLMDQETQYF
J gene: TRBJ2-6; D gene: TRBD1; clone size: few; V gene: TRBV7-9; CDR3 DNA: TGTGCCAGCAGCTTAGGAGACAGGGCTGGGGCCAACGTCCTGACTTTC; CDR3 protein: CASSLGDRAGANVLTF
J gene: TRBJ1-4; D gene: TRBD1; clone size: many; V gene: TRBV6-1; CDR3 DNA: TGTGCCAGCAGTGAAGGCGACAGGGTGGCAACTAATGAAAAACTGTTTTTT; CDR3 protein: CASSEGDRVATNEKLFF
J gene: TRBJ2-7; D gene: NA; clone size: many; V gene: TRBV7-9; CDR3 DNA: TGTGCCAGCAGCCCCTCCCCGCAGTTCCCCTACGAGCAGTACTTC; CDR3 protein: CASSPSPQFPYEQYF
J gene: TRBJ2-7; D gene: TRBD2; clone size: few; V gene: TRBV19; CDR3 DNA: TGTGCCAGTAGTATCTCTAGCGGGTCCGGCGAGCAGTACTTC; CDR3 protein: CASSISSGSGEQYF
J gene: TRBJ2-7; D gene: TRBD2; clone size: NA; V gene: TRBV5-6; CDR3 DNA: TGTGCCAGCAGCTTTGAACTAGCGGGAGGTGGAATCTACGAGCAGTACTTC; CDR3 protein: CASSFELAGGGIYEQYF
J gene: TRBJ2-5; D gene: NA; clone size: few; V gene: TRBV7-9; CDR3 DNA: TGTGCCAGCAGCTCGGAACTCGAAGAGACCCAGTACTTC; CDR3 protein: CASSSELEETQYF
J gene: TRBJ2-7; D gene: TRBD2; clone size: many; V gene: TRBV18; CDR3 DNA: TGTGCCAGCTCACCATCTCTAGCGGGAGGGATCTACGAGCAGTACTTC; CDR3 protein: CASSPSLAGGIYEQYF
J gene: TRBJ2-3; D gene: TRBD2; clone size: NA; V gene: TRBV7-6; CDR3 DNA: TGTGCCAGCAGCTTAGTCAGCGGGAGCGGGACAGATACGCAGTATTTT; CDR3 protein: CASSLVSGSGTDTQYF
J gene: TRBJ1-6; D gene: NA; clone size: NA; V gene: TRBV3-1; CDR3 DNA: TGTGCCAGCAGCCAAGAGTCCGGATATAATTCACCCCTCCACTTT; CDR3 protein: CASSQESGYNSPLHF
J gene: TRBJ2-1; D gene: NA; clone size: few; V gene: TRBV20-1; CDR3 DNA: TGCAGTGCCCGTCCCCACAATGAGCAGTTCTTC; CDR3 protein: CSARPHNEQFF
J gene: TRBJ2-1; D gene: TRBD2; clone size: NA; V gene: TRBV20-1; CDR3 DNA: TGCAGTGCTAGGCCACTAGCGGGGTACAATGAGCAGTTCTTC; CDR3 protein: CSARPLAGYNEQFF
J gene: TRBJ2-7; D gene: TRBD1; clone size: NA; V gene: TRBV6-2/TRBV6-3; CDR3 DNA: TGTGCCAGCACCCTTCCCGGGACAGGGGTCTACGAGCAGTACTTC; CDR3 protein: CASTLPGTGVYEQYF
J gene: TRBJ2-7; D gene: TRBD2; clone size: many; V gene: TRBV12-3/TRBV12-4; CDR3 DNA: TGTGCCAGCAGCCACCACGGACTAGCGGGAGCCTCCTACGAGCAGTACTTC; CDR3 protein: CASSHHGLAGASYEQYF
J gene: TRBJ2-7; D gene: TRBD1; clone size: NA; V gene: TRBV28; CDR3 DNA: TGTGCCAGCAGTGAGACGGGACAGGGGGCATACGAGCAGTACTTC; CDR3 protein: CASSETGQGAYEQYF
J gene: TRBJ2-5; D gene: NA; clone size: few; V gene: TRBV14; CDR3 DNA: TGTGCCAGCAGCCAAGGTCAAGCCGAGACCCAGTACTTC; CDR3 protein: CASSQGQAETQYF
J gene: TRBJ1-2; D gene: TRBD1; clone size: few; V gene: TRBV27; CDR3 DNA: TGTGCCAGCAGCTACCGCGGGACAGGAGAGGGCTACACCTTC; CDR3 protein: CASSYRGTGEGYTF
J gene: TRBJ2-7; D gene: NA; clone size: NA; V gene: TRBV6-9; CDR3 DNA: TGTGCCAGCAGTTACTCTACGGGAACTGCGTACGAGCAGTACTTC; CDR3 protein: CASSYSTGTAYEQYF
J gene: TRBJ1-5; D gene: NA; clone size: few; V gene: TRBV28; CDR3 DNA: TGTGCCAGCAGTTACCGAAAGGGGACCGCCAATCAGCCCCAGCATTTT; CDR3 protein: CASSYRKGTANQPQHF
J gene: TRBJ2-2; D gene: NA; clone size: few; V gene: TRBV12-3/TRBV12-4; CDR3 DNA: TGTGCCAGCAGCCGAGCCGGGGAGCTGTTTTTT; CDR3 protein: CASSRAGELFF
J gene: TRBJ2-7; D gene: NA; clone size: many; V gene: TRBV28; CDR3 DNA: TGTGCCAGCAGTCAAACAGGTCACGATTCGTACGAGCAGTACTTC; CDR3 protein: CASSQTGHDSYEQYF
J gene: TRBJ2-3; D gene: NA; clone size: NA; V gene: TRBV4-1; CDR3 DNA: TGCGCCAGCAGCCAAGAATATTCCCGTCCAGTCACAGATACGCAGTATTTT; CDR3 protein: CASSQEYSRPVTDTQYF
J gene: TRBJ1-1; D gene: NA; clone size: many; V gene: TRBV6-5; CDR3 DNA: TGTGCCAGCAGTTACCGGGGAGGCGCTGAAGCTTTCTTT; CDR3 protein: CASSYRGGAEAFF
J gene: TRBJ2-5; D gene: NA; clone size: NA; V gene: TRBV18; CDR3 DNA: TGTGCCAGCTCCCCAACGGGATTCCCAGCGGATACCCAGTACTTC; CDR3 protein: CASSPTGFPADTQYF
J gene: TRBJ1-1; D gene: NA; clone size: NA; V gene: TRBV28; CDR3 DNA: TGTGCCAGCGGGGGACGGGGGGTTGAAGCTTTCTTT; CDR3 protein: CASGGRGVEAFF
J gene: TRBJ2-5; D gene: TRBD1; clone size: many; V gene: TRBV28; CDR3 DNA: TGTGCCAGCAGTACAAGCGGACAGGGGAATAAAGAGACCCAGTACTTC; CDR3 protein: CASSTSGQGNKETQYF